The sequence of this T cell receptor (beta chain) was determined in a study of cytomegalovirus exposure and HLA in healthy donors. Whole-study results and caveats: It was reported that TCR beta sequences correctly inferred the HLA-A and HLA-B alleles for most subjects.

Details on this clone: Its antigen is not identified.

The CDR3 is 16 residues long. Germline loops: CDR1 SGHRS, CDR2 YFSETQ. The junction had 9 bases not matched to a gene; V was cut back by 1 base and J by 5 bases. PCR used 60 Vbeta primers and 13 Jbeta primers. In the authors' workflow: Around 10 million shared chains were among some 80 million unique TCR beta chains counted in a later analysis. Profiled with immunoSEQ multiplex PCR; TCRdb holds only in-frame clones, not every one. V, J and clone size derive from that table, while D and trimming were established from the DNA sequence. This sample contains 140,000 to 150,000 clones. The sample was PBMCs. This clonotype was sampled from a woman aged 45-65 years in good health and CMV-seronegative. V and J are TRBV5-1 and TRBJ2-5, with 9 bases lining up with TRBD2. The CDR3, as DNA: TGCGCCAGCAGCTTGAACGGGCGGGGGGGCCAGGAGACCCAGTACTTC. Translating it yields CASSLNGRGGQETQYF.